The 2 T cell receptor beta chains reported below all come from one sample, sequenced in a study of OX40 agonist ivuxolimab in advanced cancers. The table came from immunoSEQ multiplex PCR; TCRdb's copy has only in-frame clones and leaves some out. This table holds about 72,000 clones, approximately 86% found once. The source was CD4+ or CD8+ T cells sorted from blood, collected in a trial of the OX40 agonist ivuxolimab. All receptors come from an adult with an advanced solid tumor such as melanoma, head and neck, liver or kidney cancer.

The table lists this clone with a few counts. The chain couples TRBV15 to TRBJ1-1; no clear D gene. Trimming pared 0 bases from V and 5 bases from J, leaving 10 bases between. The CDR3 runs to 14 residues. Germline V gene sequence: CDR1 LNHNV, CDR2 YYDKDF (reference sequence). CDR3 residues: CATSREPVGTEAFF. CDR3 nucleotides: TGTGCCACCAGCAGAGAACCGGTGGGGACTGAAGCTTTCTTT.

V gene TRBV7-2 combines with J gene TRBJ2-7; D is undetermined. V lost 1 base and J 3 bases, leaving 7 bases between the germline ends. CDR3 size: 13 residues. From germline, CDR1 is SGHTA and CDR2 FQGNSA. In nucleotides, the CDR3 is TGTGCCAGCAGCTTAGAAAGCAGCTACGAGCAGTACTTC. Translating gives CASSLESSYEQYF.